This T cell receptor (beta chain) was recovered during a study of T-cell memory formation after mild COVID-19. Points from the study as a whole: Second-wave clones peaking on day 37 lacked confirmed SARS-CoV-2 specificity.

The CDR3 runs 12 residues. Germline CDR1 reads ENHRY; CDR2 reads SYGVKD. V lost 2 bases and J lost 10, with 6 bases in between. TCRdb used MiXCR to reprocess the 5' RACE reads, holding one entry per CDR3 protein. Here the sample spans 100,000 to 150,000 distinct CDR3 sequences, 15% to 20% being singletons. Comment on this clonotype: The antigen remains undetermined.

Material for sequencing was PBMCs or a T cell subset sorted from them (not recorded which). This TCR was recovered from a man younger than 30 who had mild COVID-19 (a few samples of this study predate the infection). Cell type and time point are not known. The rearrangement links TRBV10-3 to TRBJ1-6; D is ambiguous. This chain's CDR3 is CAISEGPSPLHF. The CDR3, as DNA: TGTGCCATCAGTGAGGGACCGTCACCCCTCCACTTT.